This entry is about one T cell receptor (beta chain). Profiled with immunoSEQ multiplex PCR; TCRdb holds only in-frame clones, not every one. The table has more than 300,000 clones, about 87% seen once; the top ten hold over 9.5%. This CDR3 is 13 amino acids long. The source of the sample is a study of blood T cell repertoires in COVID-19. At the level of the study: T cells, B-cell-depleted T cells, or PBMCs provided the cDNA or gDNA that served as material.

The sequencing input was peripheral blood. The TCR sequence derives from a woman aged 25 to 39 with COVID-19, enrolled during active disease. V is TRBV21-1 and J is TRBJ2-7; the table assigns TRBD2, which was not confirmed against the DNA. TRBV21-1 is recorded as a pseudogene. CDR3 in DNA: TGTGCCGCCGGGGGTAAGAGGGGCTACGAGCAGTACTTC. This sequence encodes CAAGGKRGYEQYF.